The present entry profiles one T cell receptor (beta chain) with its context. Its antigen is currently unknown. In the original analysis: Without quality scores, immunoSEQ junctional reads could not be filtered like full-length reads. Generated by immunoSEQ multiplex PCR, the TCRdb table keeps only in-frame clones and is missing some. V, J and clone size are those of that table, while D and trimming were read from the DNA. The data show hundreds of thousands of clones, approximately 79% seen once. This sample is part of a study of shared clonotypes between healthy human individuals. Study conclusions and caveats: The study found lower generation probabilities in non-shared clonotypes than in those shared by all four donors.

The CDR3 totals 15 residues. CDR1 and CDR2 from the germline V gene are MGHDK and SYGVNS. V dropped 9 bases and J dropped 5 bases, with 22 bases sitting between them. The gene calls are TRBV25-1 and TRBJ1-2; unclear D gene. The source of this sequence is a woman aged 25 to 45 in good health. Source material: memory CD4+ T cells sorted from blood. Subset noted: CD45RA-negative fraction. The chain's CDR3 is CASTIRAGRLYGYTF. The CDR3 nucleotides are TGTGCCAGTACTATACGAGCTGGGCGTTTATATGGCTACACCTTC.